One sample yielded the 20 T cell receptor beta chains listed below, sequenced in a study of T cell responses to AZD1222 COVID-19 vaccine. Using immunoSEQ multiplex PCR, the repertoire was profiled, and TCRdb retains in-frame clones only, with some absent. The sample carries around 100,000 clones, around 89% recorded once. Specimen: peripheral blood, collected on day 0 of AZD1222 vaccination. Every receptor here comes from an adult in good health.

This chain links TRBV19 with TRBJ1-2; possible D gene TRBD1, 6 bases. CDR3 length: 14 residues. Trimming cost V 5 bases and J 8 bases, with 18 bases left between them. The germline V gene has CDR1 LNHDA and CDR2 SQIVND (reference sequence). In nucleotides, the CDR3 is TGTGCCAGTAGTTACCAAACAGGGACGAGGGGCTACACCTTC. It specifies CASSYQTGTRGYTF.

This chain links TRBV2 with TRBJ1-5; no reliable D call. The V gene's germline CDR1 is SNHLY and CDR2 FYNNEI. The CDR3 is made up of 15 amino acids. Trimming removed 3 bases at V and 0 bases at J, with 9 bases between. The CDR3 sequence: CASSEARGSNQPQHF. In DNA, the CDR3 is TGTGCCAGCAGTGAGGCCAGAGGTAGCAATCAGCCCCAGCATTTT.

The rearrangement links TRBV4-1 to TRBJ1-1, with D possibly matching TRBD1 (5 bases). The CDR3 spans 15 residues. Germline CDR1 MGHRA, CDR2 YSYEKL. Trimming pared 0 bases from V and 0 bases from J, leaving 8 bases between. The CDR3 region has the DNA TGCGCCAGCAGCCAAGACAGGGACTTGAACACTGAAGCTTTCTTT. Its translation: CASSQDRDLNTEAFF.

This sequence joins TRBV20-1 and TRBJ2-7, with D tentatively TRBD1 (6 bases). CDR1 DFQATT and CDR2 SNEGSKA come from the germline V gene (reference sequence). Trimming removed 4 bases from V and 2 bases from J, with 12 bases in between. This CDR3 contains 13 residues. The CDR3 is CSANDRPTYEQYF. DNA for the CDR3: TGCAGTGCTAATGACAGGCCGACCTACGAGCAGTACTTC.

The CDR3 region is CASSLYIQGGQPQHF. The CDR3 region has the DNA TGTGCCAGTAGTCTTTATATACAGGGAGGTCAGCCCCAGCATTTT. The rearrangement uses TRBV19 and TRBJ1-5, with D possibly matching TRBD1 (6 bases). Germline CDR1 reads LNHDA; CDR2 reads SQIVND (reference sequence). The CDR3 extends over 15 amino acids. Trimming stripped 5 bases from V and 6 bases from J, with 17 bases between.

The chain has TRBV6-5 and TRBJ1-5; TRBD1 matches 9 bases. V shed 6 bases and J 4 bases; nucleotides not matched to a gene: 7. CDR1 MNHEY and CDR2 SVGAGI come from the germline V gene. The CDR3 is 15 amino acids. Here the CDR3 DNA reads TGTGCCAGCAGGTCGGGACAGGGAAAAAATCAGCCCCAGCATTTT. This codes for CASRSGQGKNQPQHF.

The J gene is TRBJ2-7, the V gene TRBV5-1; D is possibly TRBD1 or TRBD2 (5 bases each). The CDR3 is 16 amino acids. V lost 4 bases, J lost 0 bases, and 17 bases lay in between. Germline CDR1 and CDR2: SGHRS and YFSETQ. The CDR3 loop is CASSLRTGRSSYEQYF. The CDR3 region has the DNA TGCGCCAGCAGCCTCCGGACGGGGCGTAGCTCCTACGAGCAGTACTTC.

This chain joins TRBV7-9 and TRBJ1-6; 7 bases align to TRBD1. Germline V gene data show CDR1 as SEHNR and CDR2 as FQNEAQ (reference sequence). Trimming took 2 bases from V and 10 from J; bases not matched to a gene: 8. There are 15 residues in the CDR3. The CDR3 coding sequence is TGTGCCAGCAGCTTAAACGCAGGGGGAGGCTCACCCCTCCACTTT. This translates into CASSLNAGGGSPLHF.

This clone has only one observation. The chain couples TRBV11-1 to TRBJ1-2; D may be TRBD1 (6 bases). Trimming took 5 bases from V and 8 from J, leaving 18 bases between them. This CDR3 spans 14 amino acids. Germline CDR1 and CDR2: SGHAT and FQDESV (reference sequence). CDR3 loop: CASSPPGAGSGYTF. For the CDR3, the DNA is TGTGCCAGCAGCCCCCCGGGGGCAGGGAGCGGCTACACCTTC.

The chain recombines TRBV3-1 (or the pseudogene TRBV3-2) with TRBJ2-3; D is unclear. The V end was cut by 4 bases, the J end by 6 bases, with 5 bases between. The germline gives CDR1 LGHDT, CDR2 YNNKEL (reference sequence). The CDR3 length is 11 residues. The CDR3 sequence: CASSLLDTQYF. CDR3 sequence (DNA): TGTGCCAGCAGCCTCCTGGATACGCAGTATTTT.

This chain uses TRBV7-2 with TRBJ1-2; no clear D. This CDR3 region has 14 residues. Trimming left V 2 bases short and J 6 bases short, with 13 bases between. From germline, CDR1 is SGHTA and CDR2 FQGNSA. The CDR3 DNA is TGTGCCAGCAGCTTAAATGGTTTGGGGAATGGCTACACCTTC. Its protein product is CASSLNGLGNGYTF.

V is TRBV28 and J is TRBJ1-5, with D perhaps matching TRBD1 (5 bases). Trimming cost V 4 bases and J 4 bases, with 17 bases left between them. Germline V CDR1 and CDR2: MDHEN, SYDVKM. The CDR3 length is 16 residues. The DNA of the CDR3 is TGTGCCAGCAGTTCCGGGGGTGGGGGTAGGAATCAGCCCCAGCATTTT. It translates to CASSSGGGGRNQPQHF.

The V and J genes are TRBV24-1 and TRBJ2-7; tentatively, D is TRBD1 (7 bases). Germline assignment: CDR1 KGHDR and CDR2 SFDVKD. Trimming removed 6 bases from V and 6 bases from J, with 17 bases in between. This CDR3 has 14 amino acids. For the CDR3, the DNA is TGTGCCACCAGTCCAGGGGGGTTAAAGGGCGAGCAGTACTTC. Encoded protein: CATSPGGLKGEQYF.

The chain carries TRBV28 and TRBJ1-1; 9 nucleotides match TRBD1. The CDR3 is 15 amino acids. Germline CDR1 and CDR2: MDHEN and SYDVKM. Trimming took 8 bases from V and 3 from J; bases not matched to a gene: 10. The CDR3 DNA reads as TGTGCCAGCCTTACAGGGGGCACTTTCGACACTGAAGCTTTCTTT. Translated: CASLTGGTFDTEAFF. The whole variable domain, remainder taken from reference TRBV28 and TRBJ1-1, is DVKVTQSSRYLVKRTGEKVFLECVQDMDHENMFWYRQDPGLGLRLIYFSYDVKMKEKGDIPEGYSVSREKKERFSLILESASTNQTSMYLCASLTGGTFDTEAFFGQGTRLTVV.

This clone appeared a few times. V is TRBV29-1 and J is TRBJ2-1; 8 positions match TRBD1. The CDR3 spans 14 residues. V shed 7 bases, J shed 0 bases, and the junction held 5 bases outside the gene matches. Germline CDR1 SQVTM, CDR2 ANQGSEA. CDR3 region: CSEHRGVSYNEQFF. In DNA form, the CDR3 reads TGCAGCGAGCACAGGGGGGTCTCCTACAATGAGCAGTTCTTC.

V is TRBV6-5 and J is TRBJ1-2; D is unresolved. V was pared by 7 bases and J by 4 bases, with 7 bases between. Germline CDR1 MNHEY, CDR2 SVGAGI. This CDR3 is built from 11 residues. The DNA of the CDR3 is TGTGCCAGCATGGCCTCCTATGGCTACACCTTC. Protein sequence: CASMASYGYTF.

This clone is a singleton in its sample. This chain uses TRBV7-9 with TRBJ2-1; D is tentatively TRBD1 or TRBD2 (5 bases each). This CDR3 region has 16 residues. Germline V lookup: CDR1 SEHNR, CDR2 FQNEAQ (reference sequence). Trimming stripped 5 bases from V and 0 bases from J, with 14 bases between. As DNA, the CDR3 is TGTGCCAGCAGCCCCCCCGGGACCGCCTCCTACAATGAGCAGTTCTTC. It codes for CASSPPGTASYNEQFF.

This clone was counted a single time. This chain joins TRBV28 and TRBJ1-5; TRBD1 matches at 7 bases. Trimming removed 5 bases from V and 5 bases from J; junction bases left unmatched: 3. Germline CDR1 and CDR2: MDHEN and SYDVKM. The CDR3 extends over 13 amino acids. The CDR3 loop reads CASSNTGDQPQHF. The CDR3 bases are TGTGCCAGCAGTAACACAGGGGATCAGCCCCAGCATTTT.

The chain is built from TRBV28 and TRBJ1-5; the D gene is possibly TRBD1 (5 bases). The germline gives CDR1 MDHEN, CDR2 SYDVKM. V lost 2 bases to trimming and J lost 5 bases, with 13 bases between them. The CDR3 is made up of 15 amino acids. The CDR3 coding sequence is TGTGCCAGCAGTTTAACGGGGAAGGGGTATCAGCCCCAGCATTTT. Translating gives CASSLTGKGYQPQHF.

The chain couples TRBV6-1 to TRBJ1-2; unclear D gene. Germline V lookup: CDR1 MNHNS, CDR2 SASEGT. This CDR3 has 14 residues. V was cut by 2 bases and J by 11 bases, with 18 bases left in between. For the CDR3, the DNA is TGTGCCAGCAGTGAATATATACCGACGGCGCAATACACCTTC. It specifies CASSEYIPTAQYTF.